These 22 T cell receptor beta chains came from one sample sequenced in a study of graft-versus-host responses after intestinal transplantation. Graft material was processed, releasing intraepithelial and lamina propria lymphocytes. Repertoires were generated with immunoSEQ multiplex PCR, while TCRdb's copy carries only in-frame clones and drops some. The sample holds approximately 15,000 clones; 80% are singletons and the top ten take around a sixth. This material consisted of ileum tissue, taken approximately 110 days after intestinal transplant. The receptors stem from a human patient who received an intestinal transplant, so some T cells may come from the graft donor.

J is TRBJ1-2 and V is TRBV29-1, with D uncertain. This CDR3 spans 11 amino acids. Germline V gives CDR1 SQVTM, CDR2 ANQGSEA. Deletions cut 4 bases from V and 8 bases from J, with 11 bases between. DNA of the CDR3: TGCAGCGTTGTAGGAACGGGAGGCTACACCTTC. It yields the protein CSVVGTGGYTF.

J is TRBJ2-5 and V is TRBV25-1; 8 bases map to TRBD1. In germline, CDR1 is MGHDK, CDR2 SYGVNS. This CDR3 comprises 13 residues. V gave up 4 bases and J gave up 5 bases; unmatched junction bases: 3. The DNA for the CDR3 is TGTGCCAGCAGTGCCAGGGGGCGGGAGACCCAGTACTTC. Protein sequence: CASSARGRETQYF.

This chain uses TRBV27 with TRBJ2-4, with TRBD1 matching 10 bases. The V and J ends lost 5 bases and 1 base, in that order; junction bases with no gene match: 14. Germline assignment: CDR1 MNHEY and CDR2 SMNVEV (reference sequence). The CDR3 is made up of 19 amino acids. The chain's CDR3 is CASSAFGTGVAGAKNIQYF. DNA of the CDR3: TGTGCCAGCAGTGCCTTCGGGACAGGGGTAGCGGGGGCCAAAAACATTCAGTACTTC.

This rearrangement joins TRBV9 to TRBJ1-2; D perhaps matches TRBD1 (6 bases). The germline V gene has CDR1 SGDLS and CDR2 YYNGEE. V was clipped by 4 bases and J by 12 bases, with 22 bases between them. This CDR3 spans 14 amino acids. The CDR3 reads CASSSPGGATGHTF. CDR3 nucleotide sequence: TGTGCCAGCAGCTCACCCGGGGGGGCGACCGGGCACACCTTC.

The chain combines TRBV18 with TRBJ1-2; D remains ambiguous. V was clipped by 8 bases and J by 4 bases, with 11 bases between them. Germline CDR1 is KGHSH and CDR2 is LQKENI. This CDR3 contains 12 residues. The CDR3, as DNA: TGTGCCAGCAGTCTTAGAGTCTATGGCTACACCTTC. Amino acids: CASSLRVYGYTF.

The genes are TRBV18 and TRBJ1-5; weak D call: TRBD1 (6 bases). Per germline, CDR1 KGHSH and CDR2 LQKENI. With 5 bases removed from V and 0 bases from J, the gap between germline ends came to 17 bases. This CDR3 contains 17 residues. The CDR3, as DNA: TGTGCCAGCTCAGGAGACCCCGGACAGCTTAGCAATCAGCCCCAGCATTTT. Translated: CASSGDPGQLSNQPQHF. Using reference TRBV18 and TRBJ1-5 for the parts outside the CDR3, the full variable domain is NAGVMQNPRHLVRRRGQEARLRCSPMKGHSHVYWYRQLPEEGLKFMVYLQKENIIDESGMPKERFSAEFPKEGPSILRIQQVVRGDSAAYFCASSGDPGQLSNQPQHFGDGTRLSIL.

V usage is TRBV9 and J usage is TRBJ1-2; D unresolved. With 0 bases removed from V and 5 bases from J, the gap between germline ends came to 2 bases. CDR3 length: 11 amino acids. Germline CDR1 is SGDLS and CDR2 is YYNGEE. CDR3 sequence reads: CASSVAYGYTF. Written as DNA, the CDR3 is TGTGCCAGCAGCGTAGCATATGGCTACACCTTC.

The gene calls are TRBV7-4 and TRBJ1-2; D uncertain. Trimming stripped 1 base from V and 4 bases from J, with 10 bases between. Germline V gene data show CDR1 as SGHVT and CDR2 as SQSDAQ. The CDR3 covers 14 residues. This CDR3 reads CASSLVGRRYGYTF. The CDR3 coding sequence is TGTGCCAGCAGCTTAGTTGGCAGACGCTATGGCTACACCTTC.

The chain employs TRBV19 and TRBJ1-5, with D uncertain. The CDR3 consists of 13 residues. Germline V CDR1 and CDR2: LNHDA, SQIVND (reference sequence). The V end was cut by 5 bases, the J end by 4 bases, with 9 bases between. CDR3 coding DNA: TGTGCCAGTAGTTCCTCCACGAATCAGCCCCAGCATTTT. Translation gives CASSSSTNQPQHF.

The rearrangement uses TRBV28 and TRBJ2-5, with a weak D call TRBD1 (6 bases). V was pared by 6 bases and J by 2 bases, with 13 bases between. Germline values: CDR1 MDHEN, CDR2 SYDVKM. This CDR3 has 14 residues. The DNA for the CDR3 is TGTGCCAGCAGACAGGGACGGCCTCAAGAGACCCAGTACTTC. It codes for CASRQGRPQETQYF.

The rearrangement joins TRBV5-8 to TRBJ1-3; 7 nucleotides align to TRBD1. J gave up 3 bases and V 2 bases, and 5 bases lay outside the gene matches. CDR3 length: 15 residues. Germline lookup yields CDR1 SGHTS and CDR2 YDEGEE. This CDR3 reads CASSFGRGLGNTIYF. The CDR3 DNA follows: TGTGCCAGCAGCTTCGGTAGGGGGCTTGGAAACACCATATATTTT.

This clone was seen once. This rearrangement joins TRBV30 to TRBJ2-7; D is uncertain. V was cut by 0 bases and J by 3 bases, with 15 bases left in between. The length of the CDR3 is 15 residues. CDR1 GTSNPN and CDR2 SVGIG come from the germline V gene (reference sequence). This CDR3 is CAWSVRHPGGYEQYF. Here the CDR3 DNA reads TGTGCCTGGAGTGTACGGCACCCGGGTGGCTACGAGCAGTACTTC.

The chain carries TRBV5-1 and TRBJ2-2; D possibly uses TRBD1 or TRBD2 (5 bases each). The germline gives CDR1 SGHRS, CDR2 YFSETQ. The CDR3 loop spans 15 amino acids. Trimming left V 4 bases short and J 1 base short, with 11 bases between. CDR3 sequence (DNA): TGCGCCAGCAGCGGGATGGGGGTGAACACCGGGGAGCTGTTTTTT. This gives the protein CASSGMGVNTGELFF.

The chain combines TRBV11-2 with TRBJ2-7; 10 bases fit TRBD2. Germline CDR1 is SGHAT and CDR2 is FQNNGV. The CDR3 loop spans 15 amino acids. V trimming: 4 bases; J trimming: 0 bases; junction bases outside the gene matches: 3. The CDR3 is CASSYSGRSSYEQYF. Here the CDR3 DNA reads TGTGCCAGCAGCTATAGCGGGAGGAGCTCCTACGAGCAGTACTTC.

The chain employs TRBV27 and TRBJ2-7; D remains ambiguous. Germline values: CDR1 MNHEY, CDR2 SMNVEV (reference sequence). Trimming pared 3 bases from V and 7 bases from J, leaving 13 bases between. The CDR3 loop spans 13 amino acids. DNA for the CDR3: TGTGCCAGCAGTTTGGGAACCCATATTGAGCAGTACTTC. Encoded protein: CASSLGTHIEQYF.

J is TRBJ2-1 and V is TRBV6-6, with 7 bases aligning to TRBD2. V was clipped by 4 bases and J by 3 bases; unmatched bases: 3. This CDR3 has 14 residues. Per the germline V gene, CDR1 is MNHNY and CDR2 is SVGAGI (reference sequence). The CDR3 is CASSWTRNYNEQFF. The CDR3 nucleotides read TGTGCCAGCAGTTGGACTAGAAACTACAATGAGCAGTTCTTC.

In its sample, this clone was seen a few times. The chain has TRBV7-6 and TRBJ2-7; unclear D gene. CDR1 and CDR2 (germline): SGHVS, FNYEAQ. There are 15 residues in the CDR3. The V gene lost 4 bases and the J gene lost 4 bases, with 17 bases spanning the gap. The CDR3 nucleotides read TGTGCCAGCAGCTCCGAGTCGGGTACCCAGTACGAGCAGTACTTC. Its protein is CASSSESGTQYEQYF.

The rearrangement links TRBV21-1 to TRBJ2-1; the D call of TRBD2 is as the table states it, not checked on the DNA. TRBV21-1 is a known pseudogene. The CDR3 extends over 16 amino acids. For the CDR3, the DNA is TGTGCCAGCAGCAAAGTTAGCGGGGGCTCCTACAATGAGCAGTTCTTC. Protein sequence: CASSKVSGGSYNEQFF.

About this clone itself: One end of the junction is discordant with germline, which a read error may explain. V usage is TRBV5-6 and J usage is TRBJ2-2, with D possibly being TRBD2 (7 bases). This CDR3 contains 14 residues. Germline values: CDR1 SGHDT, CDR2 YYEEEE. The CDR3 spells CARSLGGATGELFF. For the CDR3, the DNA is TGTGCCCGCAGCTTGGGGGGGGCCACCGGGGAGCTGTTTTTT.

The chain has TRBV4-3 and TRBJ1-2; D ambiguous. V dropped 0 bases and J dropped 8 bases, with 19 bases sitting between them. Germline-derived CDR1 and CDR2 are LGHNA and YSLEER. CDR3 size: 16 residues. The CDR3 DNA is TGCGCCAGCAGCCAAGATAAACCAACTACGGGAGACGGCTACACCTTC. The encoded protein is CASSQDKPTTGDGYTF.

The chain employs TRBV21-1 and TRBJ2-7; the D segment call TRBD1 is taken from the table without a DNA check. TRBV21-1 is a documented pseudogene. CDR3 length: 13 amino acids. This CDR3 is CASNLTGGFEQYF. The DNA of the CDR3 is TGTGCCAGCAACTTAACAGGGGGCTTCGAGCAGTACTTC.

This CDR3 is CASPWGENTEAFF. The CDR3 DNA follows: TGCGCCAGCCCTTGGGGTGAGAACACTGAAGCTTTCTTT. The chain is built from TRBV10-1 and TRBJ1-1; D remains ambiguous. Trimming cost V 8 bases and J 1 base, with 11 bases left between them. The CDR3 runs 13 residues. Germline V gives CDR1 WNHNN, CDR2 SYGVQD (reference sequence).